What follows are 5 T cell receptor beta chains derived from one specimen sequenced in a study of technical replicates of blood from a handful of donors. Clones were read by immunoSEQ multiplex PCR, and TCRdb kept only the in-frame ones, dropping some. The data show just under 45,000 clones, 96% seen once. The sequenced material came from T cells isolated from PBMCs. The receptors come from a human donor in good health.

The V gene is TRBV7-2, the J gene TRBJ1-2, with D possibly matching TRBD1 (5 bases). Trimming removed 5 bases at V and 2 bases at J, with 18 bases between. The CDR3 has 16 amino acids. The germline CDR1 and CDR2 sequences are SGHTA and FQGNSA. The CDR3 region has the DNA TGTGCCAGCAGCCCCTTCGGTGGGGCAATAAACTATGGCTACACCTTC. Protein sequence: CASSPFGGAINYGYTF.

The chain employs TRBV28 and TRBJ2-7; 7 bases are shared with TRBD1. Germline values: CDR1 MDHEN, CDR2 SYDVKM. V was clipped by 8 bases and J by 0 bases; unmatched bases: 4. The CDR3 runs to 13 residues. CDR3 sequence: CASRDSPSYEQYF. CDR3 DNA: TGTGCCAGCCGGGACAGTCCCTCCTACGAGCAGTACTTC.

V is TRBV9 and J is TRBJ2-2; 7 nucleotides agree with TRBD2. V was clipped by 3 bases and J by 8 bases; unmatched bases: 7. Germline assignment: CDR1 SGDLS and CDR2 YYNGEE. The CDR3 runs 14 residues. As DNA, the CDR3 is TGTGCCAGCAGCGCCCTACTAGCGTTAGGGGAGCTGTTTTTT. Protein sequence: CASSALLALGELFF.

The chain couples TRBV25-1 to TRBJ2-2; D uncertain. The V and J ends lost 8 bases and 1 base respectively, with 8 bases between them. Per the germline V gene, CDR1 is MGHDK and CDR2 is SYGVNS. The CDR3 runs 13 residues. The CDR3 loop reads CASLDWNTGELFF. CDR3 bases: TGTGCCAGCCTCGACTGGAACACCGGGGAGCTGTTTTTT.

There are a few counts of this clone. Other DNA variants within this sample encode the same CDR3. The chain joins TRBV11-2 to TRBJ2-7, with D possibly TRBD1 on 5 matching bases. V was trimmed by 1 base and J by 3 bases, leaving 10 bases between them. This CDR3 is 14 amino acids long. The germline gives CDR1 SGHAT, CDR2 FQNNGV. The chain's CDR3 is CASSLGPQGYEQYF. In nucleotides, the CDR3 is TGTGCCAGCAGCTTAGGACCTCAGGGCTACGAGCAGTACTTC.